A single sample is the source of the 18 T cell receptor beta chains below, sequenced in a study of OX40 agonist ivuxolimab in advanced cancers. Assay: immunoSEQ multiplex PCR; the TCRdb copy retains only in-frame clones and omits some. Of 15,000 to 25,000 clones in the sample, 83% were seen once. Specimen: CD4+ or CD8+ T cells sorted from blood, collected in a trial of the OX40 agonist ivuxolimab. The receptor source for this set is an adult with an advanced solid tumor such as melanoma, head and neck, liver or kidney cancer.

The chain is built from TRBV6-5 and TRBJ1-6, with D perhaps matching TRBD1 (5 bases). The CDR3 loop spans 14 amino acids. Germline CDR1 is MNHEY and CDR2 is SVGAGI. The ends were cut back, 6 bases at V and 7 bases at J, with 13 bases in the middle. DNA for the CDR3: TGTGCCAGCAGCTTAGCGCGGGACAATTCACCCCTCCACTTT. As protein: CASSLARDNSPLHF.

This rearrangement joins TRBV6-6 to TRBJ2-4; 9 positions match TRBD1. J was trimmed by 6 bases and V by 5 bases; bases with no gene match: 11. The germline gives CDR1 MNHNY, CDR2 SVGAGI (reference sequence). The CDR3 sequence is 16 residues long. The CDR3 sequence is CASSPPGQGPSNIQYF. Here the CDR3 DNA reads TGTGCCAGCAGTCCGCCGGGACAGGGCCCTTCAAACATTCAGTACTTC.

With respect to this clone: Because the CDR3 is missing its conserved closing phenylalanine or tryptophan, this is likely a read error. V and J are TRBV5-5 and TRBJ1-2; D ambiguous. In germline, CDR1 is SGHKS, CDR2 YYEKEE (reference sequence). This CDR3 region has 14 residues. V lost 6 bases, J lost 0 bases, and 12 bases lay in between. CDR3 coding DNA: TGTGCCAGCACCCTGACAAGAGCTAACTATGGCTACACCTCC. This translates into CASTLTRANYGYTS.

The chain joins TRBV29-1 to TRBJ1-3; 7 bases are a match to TRBD1. The CDR3 contains 14 residues. From germline, CDR1 is SQVTM and CDR2 ANQGSEA. The J segment lost 1 base and the V segment lost 5 bases, leaving 5 bases of the junction unmatched. The CDR3 protein is CSVNTGESGNTIYF. The CDR3 DNA follows: TGCAGCGTTAATACAGGGGAATCTGGAAACACCATATATTTT.

The V and J genes are TRBV11-2 and TRBJ2-3, with D tentatively TRBD2 (6 bases). Germline V gene data show CDR1 as SGHAT and CDR2 as FQNNGV. The germline V and J ends were trimmed by 1 base and 6 bases, with 14 bases remaining between them. The CDR3 contains 15 residues. This CDR3 is CASSLGSGELDTQYF. CDR3 nucleotide sequence: TGTGCCAGCAGCTTAGGGTCGGGGGAGCTGGATACGCAGTATTTT.

The V gene is TRBV30, the J gene TRBJ1-2, with no clear D. The germline CDR1 and CDR2 sequences are GTSNPN and SVGIG (reference sequence). V lost 7 bases and J 5 bases, leaving 8 bases between the germline ends. The CDR3 is made up of 10 amino acids. CDR3 DNA sequence: TGTGCCTACCAAGGTTATGGCTACACCTTC. It specifies CAYQGYGYTF.

V is TRBV28 and J is TRBJ1-5; D remains unclear. CDR3 length: 16 amino acids. V lost 5 bases to trimming and J lost 2 bases, with 16 bases between them. CDR1 MDHEN and CDR2 SYDVKM come from the germline V gene. As DNA, the CDR3 is TGTGCCAGCAGTCGTCCGGATGTGGTGGGCAATCAGCCCCAGCATTTT. Translation gives CASSRPDVVGNQPQHF.

This chain uses TRBV5-4 with TRBJ1-1; D possibly corresponds to TRBD1 (5 bases). Germline V gene lookup returns CDR1 SGHNT and CDR2 YYREEE (reference sequence). The V and J ends lost 3 bases and 4 bases respectively, with 10 bases between them. This CDR3 region has 13 residues. CDR3 sequence (DNA): TGTGCCAGCAGCTCGACAGTTATCACTGAAGCTTTCTTT. This codes for CASSSTVITEAFF.

This clone was recorded only once. The chain links TRBV11-3 to TRBJ1-1; 9 bases line up with TRBD1. The germline V gene encodes CDR1 SGHNT and CDR2 YENEEA. Trimming cost V 5 bases and J 5 bases; bases outside gene matches: 9. This CDR3 contains 15 residues. In DNA form, the CDR3 reads TGTGCCAGCAGCAACCCGAGGACAGGGGTGACTGAAGCTTTCTTT. Translated, it gives CASSNPRTGVTEAFF.

V and J are TRBV4-2 and TRBJ2-5; TRBD2 agrees at 7 bases. Germline V gene lookup returns CDR1 LGHNA and CDR2 YNFKEQ. The V and J ends lost 4 bases and 4 bases, in that order; junction bases with no gene match: 12. The CDR3 has 16 residues. As DNA, the CDR3 is TGTGCCAGCAGCCCCAATTCCGGGGAGGGCGGAGAGACCCAGTACTTC. Its protein is CASSPNSGEGGETQYF.

The rearrangement uses TRBV7-9 and TRBJ1-1; D call uncertain. Germline CDR1 is SEHNR and CDR2 is FQNEAQ (reference sequence). The CDR3 covers 10 residues. The V end lost 11 bases, the J end lost 4 bases, and 8 bases lay between the germline ends. The CDR3 is CAVRVTEAFF. The CDR3 DNA is TGTGCCGTTAGGGTCACTGAAGCTTTCTTT.

The rearrangement joins TRBV6-6 to TRBJ1-1; maybe TRBD1 (5 bases). The CDR3 covers 12 residues. Trimming stripped 2 bases from V and 4 bases from J, with 5 bases between. The germline gives CDR1 MNHNY, CDR2 SVGAGI (reference sequence). CDR3 nucleotides: TGTGCCAGCAGTTACGGGGGCACTGAAGCTTTCTTT. Translating it yields CASSYGGTEAFF.

The rearrangement uses TRBV7-9 and TRBJ2-7; TRBD1 agrees at 9 bases. The V and J ends lost 3 bases and 0 bases, in that order; junction bases with no gene match: 3. Germline-derived CDR1 and CDR2 are SEHNR and FQNEAQ (reference sequence). The CDR3 is 15 amino acids. CDR3 residues: CASSFGQGYSYEQYF. Here the CDR3 DNA reads TGTGCCAGCAGCTTCGGACAGGGGTACTCCTACGAGCAGTACTTC.

J is TRBJ2-1 and V is TRBV5-5; D uncertain. This CDR3 has 12 amino acids. Germline CDR1 reads SGHKS; CDR2 reads YYEKEE (reference sequence). V was cut by 4 bases and J by 5 bases, with 7 bases left in between. The CDR3 DNA reads TGTGCCAGCAGCCCCTATGACAATGAGCAGTTCTTC. Its translation is CASSPYDNEQFF.

The chain combines TRBV11-2 with TRBJ2-5, with a weak D call TRBD1 (6 bases). With 5 bases removed from V and 2 bases from J, the gap between germline ends came to 15 bases. The germline CDR1 and CDR2 sequences are SGHAT and FQNNGV. The CDR3 extends over 15 amino acids. CDR3 loop: CASSLYLGTQETQYF. The CDR3 DNA is TGTGCCAGCAGCCTCTACTTGGGGACACAAGAGACCCAGTACTTC.

This sequence joins TRBV9 and TRBJ2-1, with D possibly being TRBD1 (5 bases). The CDR3 is made up of 13 amino acids. V lost 2 bases to trimming and J lost 5 bases, with 8 bases between them. The V gene's germline CDR1 is SGDLS and CDR2 YYNGEE. The CDR3 loop is CASSVPGHNEQFF. The CDR3 bases are TGTGCCAGCAGCGTCCCAGGGCACAATGAGCAGTTCTTC. The full variable domain, with the rest looked up from reference TRBV9 and TRBJ2-1, is DSGVTQTPKHLITATGQRVTLRCSPRSGDLSVYWYQQSLDQGLQFLIQYYNGEERAKGNILERFSAQQFPDLHSELNLSSLELGDSALYFCASSVPGHNEQFFGPGTRLTVL.

V is TRBV27 and J is TRBJ1-1; possible D gene TRBD1, 5 bases. CDR1 MNHEY and CDR2 SMNVEV come from the germline V gene (reference sequence). This CDR3 spans 18 amino acids. Deletions cut 6 bases from V and 2 bases from J, with 25 bases between. CDR3 bases: TGTGCCAGCAGCAACATCCGGGACCTAGGGGTGTCAAACACTGAAGCTTTCTTT. Amino acids: CASSNIRDLGVSNTEAFF.

The chain carries TRBV10-3 and TRBJ1-1; 7 nucleotides match TRBD1. The germline CDR1 and CDR2 sequences are ENHRY and SYGVKD. V gave up 10 bases and J gave up 4 bases; unmatched junction bases: 15. The CDR3 covers 15 residues. The CDR3 sequence is CATLNSGGASTEAFF. The CDR3 nucleotides are TGTGCCACCCTCAACTCAGGGGGGGCTAGCACTGAAGCTTTCTTT.